One and the same sample provided the 21 T cell receptor beta chains below, sequenced in a study of cytomegalovirus exposure and HLA in healthy donors. Amplification used 60 Vbeta primers and 13 Jbeta primers. Sequenced by immunoSEQ multiplex PCR; TCRdb stores in-frame clones only, minus some. In the table there are about 200,000 clones, roughly 78% of which are singletons. The sample consisted of PBMCs. These receptors were taken from a woman in her 30s in good health and CMV-seropositive.

The chain's CDR3 is CASSDRTSGVYEQYF. In DNA, the CDR3 is TGTGCCAGCAGCGATAGGACTAGCGGGGTCTACGAGCAGTACTTC. The J gene is TRBJ2-7, the V gene TRBV7-2; the match to TRBD2 covers 12 bases. Trimming removed 5 bases from V and 3 bases from J; junction bases left unmatched: 5. This CDR3 has 15 amino acids. Germline lookup yields CDR1 SGHTA and CDR2 FQGNSA.

The V call is TRBV27, the J call TRBJ2-7; D might be TRBD2 (6 bases). The CDR3 loop spans 15 amino acids. V gave up 6 bases and J gave up 3 bases, with 18 bases separating them. In germline, CDR1 is MNHEY, CDR2 SMNVEV (reference sequence). The CDR3 DNA is TGTGCCAGCAGACCCGGAGGGGCTATTGTCTACGAGCAGTACTTC. It yields the protein CASRPGGAIVYEQYF.

The V call is TRBV7-9, the J call TRBJ2-7; TRBD1 agrees at 7 bases. The CDR3 is 16 residues long. Germline V gene sequence: CDR1 SEHNR, CDR2 FQNEAQ (reference sequence). Trimming cost V 5 bases and J 2 bases; bases outside gene matches: 12. The CDR3 region has the DNA TGTGCCAGCAGCAAAAAACCGGGACAGCGGCCCTACGAGCAGTACTTC. Encoded protein: CASSKKPGQRPYEQYF.

This CDR3 is CASSEGAGGSYEQYF. CDR3 sequence (DNA): TGTGCCAGCAGTGAAGGGGCAGGGGGCTCCTACGAGCAGTACTTC. This chain links TRBV6-1 with TRBJ2-7; 7 nucleotides line up with TRBD1. V was pared by 1 base and J by 0 bases, with 3 bases of the junction left unmatched. The germline V gene encodes CDR1 MNHNS and CDR2 SASEGT. There are 15 residues in the CDR3.

The chain employs TRBV11-2 and TRBJ2-1; no clear D. CDR3 length equals 16 residues. With 5 bases removed from V and 0 bases from J, the gap between germline ends came to 14 bases. Germline CDR1 reads SGHAT; CDR2 reads FQNNGV. The CDR3 DNA reads as TGTGCCAGCAGCCCAGGCCAAATTTACTCCTACAATGAGCAGTTCTTC. This translates into CASSPGQIYSYNEQFF.

The V gene is TRBV5-1, the J gene TRBJ2-3; 11 positions match TRBD2. The V segment lost 4 bases and the J segment 0 bases; nucleotides outside the gene matches: 7. Germline values: CDR1 SGHRS, CDR2 YFSETQ. The CDR3 contains 17 residues. CDR3 region: CASSPGLAEPSTDTQYF. In DNA, the CDR3 is TGCGCCAGCAGCCCGGGACTAGCGGAGCCTAGCACAGATACGCAGTATTTT.

The V and J genes are TRBV14 and TRBJ2-3; D is ambiguous. Trimming took 4 bases from V and 7 from J, leaving 9 bases between them. The CDR3 length is 12 residues. Germline assignment: CDR1 SGHDN and CDR2 FVKESK. The CDR3: CASSLLANTQYF. For the CDR3, the DNA is TGTGCCAGCAGCCTCTTGGCCAATACGCAGTATTTT. Full variable domain (rest looked up from reference TRBV14 and TRBJ2-3): EAGVTQFPSHSVIEKGQTVTLRCDPISGHDNLYWYRRVMGKEIKFLLHFVKESKQDESGMPNNRFLAERTGGTYSTLKVQPAELEDSGVYFCASSLLANTQYFGPGTRLTVL.

The V gene is TRBV4-1, the J gene TRBJ1-1; 7 bases are a match to TRBD1. V dropped 4 bases and J dropped 5; count of bases not matched to a gene: 13. This CDR3 has 16 amino acids. CDR1 is MGHRA and CDR2 is YSYEKL in the germline V gene. CDR3 protein: CASSPPGQTVTTEAFF. DNA of the CDR3: TGCGCCAGCAGCCCACCGGGACAGACTGTAACAACTGAAGCTTTCTTT.

The chain couples TRBV7-8 to TRBJ1-1, with 10 bases identical to TRBD1. V was clipped by 5 bases and J by 4 bases; unmatched bases: 7. Per the germline V gene, CDR1 is SGHVS and CDR2 is FQNEAQ. The CDR3 is made up of 15 amino acids. The CDR3 DNA reads as TGTGCCAGCAGCCGGACCGGGACAGGGGCCACTGAAGCTTTCTTT. Encoded protein: CASSRTGTGATEAFF.

This sequence joins TRBV6-1 and TRBJ1-1, with 9 positions matching TRBD1. J lost 6 bases, V lost 5 bases, and 10 bases had no gene match. CDR1 and CDR2 (germline): MNHNS, SASEGT. The CDR3 covers 15 residues. This chain's CDR3 is CASSPLTGGIAEAFF. The CDR3 region has the DNA TGTGCCAGCAGTCCCCTGACAGGGGGAATCGCTGAAGCTTTCTTT.

The J gene is TRBJ2-7, the V gene TRBV7-9; 9 nucleotides agree with TRBD2. This CDR3 contains 12 residues. V lost 8 bases, J lost 4 bases, and 3 bases stayed unmatched. Germline assignment: CDR1 SEHNR and CDR2 FQNEAQ (reference sequence). The CDR3 bases are TGTGCCAGCGGCGGGAGGGGATACGAGCAGTACTTC. Protein product: CASGGRGYEQYF.

This chain links TRBV7-9 with TRBJ2-2; 9 nucleotides align to TRBD1. Per the germline V gene, CDR1 is SEHNR and CDR2 is FQNEAQ (reference sequence). CDR3 length: 15 amino acids. J gave up 7 bases and V 5 bases, and 8 bases lay outside the gene matches. In DNA form, the CDR3 reads TGTGCCAGCAGCCTGGGACAGGGAGTAGGCGGGGAGCTGTTTTTT. This translates into CASSLGQGVGGELFF.

V gene TRBV6-5 combines with J gene TRBJ1-4, with D possibly matching TRBD1 (6 bases). Germline values: CDR1 MNHEY, CDR2 SVGAGI. Trimming removed 1 base at V and 6 bases at J, with 12 bases between. The CDR3 has 15 amino acids. The CDR3 here is CASSYFNRVDEKLFF. CDR3 in DNA: TGTGCCAGCAGTTACTTCAACAGGGTAGATGAAAAACTGTTTTTT.

CDR3 sequence: CASSLSRVETQYF. As DNA, the CDR3 is TGTGCCAGCTCACTGTCCAGGGTCGAGACCCAGTACTTC. The chain carries TRBV18 and TRBJ2-5; tentative D call: TRBD1 (5 bases). The CDR3 spans 13 residues. Germline-derived CDR1 and CDR2 are KGHSH and LQKENI. V was clipped by 4 bases and J by 5 bases, with 11 bases between them.

This clone was recorded only once. One end of the junction fails to match germline, which may point to a read error. CDR3 residues: CSSSLAGIDEQYF. For the CDR3, the DNA is TGTTCCAGCAGCTTAGCCGGGATCGACGAGCAGTACTTC. The V gene is TRBV7-9, the J gene TRBJ2-7; a possible D gene is TRBD2 (5 bases). This CDR3 spans 13 amino acids. Per germline, CDR1 SEHNR and CDR2 FQNEAQ (reference sequence). Together with reference TRBV7-9 and TRBJ2-7, the CDR3 gives the full variable domain: DTGVSQNPRHKITKRGQNVTFRCDPISEHNRLYWYRQTLGQGPEFLTYFQNEAQLEKSRLLSDRFSAERPKGSFSTLEIQRTEQGDSAMYLCSSSLAGIDEQYFGPGTRLTVT.

This clone was seen a few times. The CDR3 sequence is CASSMTGGFYEQYF. In DNA form, the CDR3 reads TGTGCCAGCAGTATGACAGGGGGCTTCTACGAGCAGTACTTC. The V call is TRBV9, the J call TRBJ2-7; 10 positions agree with TRBD1. CDR3 length equals 14 residues. The germline V gene has CDR1 SGDLS and CDR2 YYNGEE. Trimming cost V 5 bases and J 3 bases; bases outside gene matches: 5. The variable domain in full, with the rest retrieved from reference TRBV9 and TRBJ2-7, is DSGVTQTPKHLITATGQRVTLRCSPRSGDLSVYWYQQSLDQGLQFLIQYYNGEERAKGNILERFSAQQFPDLHSELNLSSLELGDSALYFCASSMTGGFYEQYFGPGTRLTVT.

The chain's CDR3 is CASSQVTAGSTDTQYF. CDR3 sequence (DNA): TGCGCCAGCAGCCAAGTAACGGCGGGGAGCACAGATACGCAGTATTTT. The chain recombines TRBV4-1 with TRBJ2-3; perhaps TRBD2 as D (6 bases). V was shortened by 1 base and J by 0 bases, with 11 bases between the two germline ends. The CDR3 sequence is 16 residues long. Per germline, CDR1 MGHRA and CDR2 YSYEKL.

V usage is TRBV4-2 and J usage is TRBJ2-7, with 8 positions matching TRBD1. The germline V gene encodes CDR1 LGHNA and CDR2 YNFKEQ. The V segment lost 0 bases and the J segment 2 bases; nucleotides outside the gene matches: 6. This CDR3 has 16 residues. The CDR3 sequence: CASSQDPGGRPYEQYF. The CDR3 coding sequence is TGTGCCAGCAGCCAAGATCCAGGGGGCCGACCCTACGAGCAGTACTTC.

The CDR3 sequence: CASSPQGAFSYNEQFF. The CDR3 DNA is TGTGCCAGCAGCCCACAGGGGGCGTTCTCCTACAATGAGCAGTTCTTC. The gene calls are TRBV7-2 and TRBJ2-1, with 9 bases matching TRBD1. The junction had 5 bases not matched to a gene; V was cut back by 5 bases and J by 0 bases. This CDR3 has 16 amino acids. The germline CDR1 and CDR2 sequences are SGHTA and FQGNSA.

This clone was detected a few times. The chain recombines TRBV5-4 with TRBJ2-1, with 7 bases fitting TRBD1. Germline CDR1 reads SGHNT; CDR2 reads YYREEE (reference sequence). This CDR3 has 15 amino acids. Unmatched junction bases numbered 11, after V lost 4 bases and J lost 7 bases. The CDR3 here is CASSLDRVHRNEQFF. The CDR3 DNA is TGTGCCAGCAGCCTAGACAGGGTTCATAGGAATGAGCAGTTCTTC.

This chain links TRBV9 with TRBJ2-4, with 7 nucleotides matching TRBD2. This CDR3 has 15 amino acids. Germline CDR1 SGDLS, CDR2 YYNGEE. The trim removed 2 bases at V and 8 bases at J, leaving 10 bases unmatched. CDR3 bases: TGTGCCAGCAGCGTCGGGGGACTACAACTAGACATTCAGTACTTC. Translating gives CASSVGGLQLDIQYF.